This T cell receptor beta chain came from a study of T cell changes during pregnancy in multiple sclerosis. Method: immunoSEQ multiplex PCR; TCRdb's copy keeps in-frame clones and lacks some. The data show 71,000 or so clones, 90% to 95% seen once. This clone appeared a few times. This TCR was recovered from a female donor with multiple sclerosis, enrolled in a pregnancy study. Sequences were derived from peripheral blood, sampled in the third trimester of pregnancy.

The CDR3 nucleotides read TGCGCCAGCAGCCAACCGGGACAGAGCAATCAGCCCCAGCATTTT. Translation gives CASSQPGQSNQPQHF. The V and J genes are TRBV4-1 and TRBJ1-5; the match to TRBD1 covers 7 bases. CDR3 length equals 15 residues. Germline loops: CDR1 MGHRA, CDR2 YSYEKL. V trimming: 2 bases; J trimming: 1 base; junction bases outside the gene matches: 2.